This T cell receptor beta chain was recorded in a study of cytomegalovirus exposure and HLA in healthy donors (dated by TCRdb to the late 2010s). The study in broad terms: According to an earlier analysis of 450 to 650 of the donors, some 170 million T cells yielded 90 million to 130 million unique TCR beta sequences and less than 300 Gb of sequence data. In an earlier analysis of roughly 600 of the donors, high-throughput TCR beta sequencing was used to judge whether each TCR beta V gene segment behaved as functional or pseudogenic. The study combined high-throughput TCR immunosequencing, statistical association of individual TCRs with disease status, and machine learning to predict cytomegalovirus infection status. Every discovery cohort repertoire had been produced on one sequencing platform. A later genetic analysis took genome-wide SNP genotypes for about three fifths of the roughly 700 donors and used that subset as a discovery cohort. On average, roughly 250,000 unique TCR beta nucleotide sequences were sequenced per donor among some 430 genotyped donors of the cohort, with roughly 18% of those sequences being non-productive. Rather than drawing on any new phenotypic data, the later analysis identified candidate immune exposures from TCR beta sequences and the way those sequences occurred across donors. An early release covering 550 to 700 HLA-typed donors comprised roughly 300 gigabases of sequencing data and tens of millions of unique TCR sequences. The genetic ancestry cluster associated with self-reported Caucasian donors included over 80% of the approximately 400 genotyped donors. The number of typed donors differed by locus: about 620-640 for A, B, C, DRB1 and DQB1; approximately 540 for DQA1; roughly 600 for DPA1; and roughly 470 for DPB1. Donor age, sex, ethnicity and CMV serostatus were compiled together with the repertoire data. HLA typing covered class I and class II loci at four-digit resolution. A separate validation cohort of some 130 different subjects was used in addition to the roughly 700-subject first cohort. In a later analysis, previously published TCR beta repertoires from roughly 710 donors were re-analyzed and high-resolution HLA genotyping was added so that TCR occurrence patterns could be studied. Four to six DR-DQ haplotypes were handled as single units for association and clustering, since linkage in the cohort was strong. Using immunosequencing, the study profiled T cell repertoires from fewer than 850 subjects and related those repertoires to cytomegalovirus serostatus. The study was designed to test whether signatures of past pathogen exposure could be identified by cataloging public T cell receptors. Paper-wide results and their limitations: Most TCR sequences were seen in very few donors, while some public TCRs were found in many individuals. A later analysis associated 16,951 TCR beta sequences with specific HLA alleles at a false discovery rate of 0.05. In a later genetic analysis, fewer N-insertions in productive TCRs were reported among donors in an Asian-associated ancestry cluster than the 666-donor mean. In a later analysis, HLA-associated TCR beta chains were found to be more clonally expanded and to have lower generation probabilities than equally common non-associated chains. The presence/absence analyses assumed that sequencing depth was roughly uniform across donors, and that assumption may not be true. When HLA alleles, especially DR and DQ, strongly co-occurred, TCR associations were difficult to assign to individual alleles. The sequencing pipeline was judged likely to have produced a cluster of highly shared sequence variants as a technical artifact. The cohort was sequenced for TCR beta chains only, and without alpha or paired-chain data the features that could be detected were limited. Cytomegalovirus status was reported to be diagnosed by the classifier with high specificity and sensitivity in both the original and validation cohorts. According to the authors, the approach could potentially be generalized to other disease states and immunological phenotypes. A later genetic analysis associated a missense DCLRE1C variant with V-gene and J-gene trimming of TCR beta chains, and an independent cohort replicated the association. Linkage disequilibrium might explain the correlated functional status among segregating V segments, but an unknown experimental factor could not be ruled out. A later analysis reported that several top co-occurrence clusters appeared linked to parvovirus B19, influenza, CMV and Epstein-Barr virus. Because counts were too low, roughly 18 rarely observed V segments, including chromosome 9 orphons, were left out of the earlier analysis of 587 of the donors. Some IMGT-functional V segments, including TRBV6-2 and TRBV6-3, could not be told apart with the 87-base-pair reads, so those segments were excluded. For the cohort, immune exposure information was limited to CMV serostatus. In an earlier analysis of 450 to 750 of the donors, most TCR beta V segments appeared in productive rearrangements about 87% or about 30% of the time, broadly matching IMGT annotations. The study gave a list of 150 to 200 TCR beta chains associated with cytomegalovirus. A later analysis found that TCR association rates varied across HLA loci, with DRB1 alleles showing the most associated TCRs and HLA-C alleles the fewest. Because HLA typing was unavailable for some donors at each locus, only the typed subset was used in association tests. A further reported finding was that TCR beta sequences accurately predicted the HLA-A and HLA-B alleles for most subjects in the first cohort. Most CMV-associated TCR beta chains appeared to be HLA-restricted in a later analysis, and the HLA associations seemed to be driven largely by CMV exposure. In vitro tests confirmed that a few of the cytomegalovirus-associated TCR beta chains recognize cytomegalovirus antigens.

Comment on this clone: Its antigen target is currently unknown. No much larger clone exists at a distance of one base, and base qualities are not known.

The cohort consisted of fewer than 700 healthy bone marrow donors. Cohort members were all nominally healthy when sampled, although unrecorded immune exposures were likely present. The donor tested CMV seronegative and was one of the 352 seronegative cohort members. Each donor provided a peripheral blood sample, and peripheral blood mononuclear cells were used for TCR beta sequencing. The Qiagen DNeasy Blood Extraction Kit was used to extract genomic DNA from the blood cell samples. Library preparation employed the immunoSEQ multiplex PCR assay. For the multiplex PCR, a mixture combining 60 forward primers for TCR Vbeta segments and 13 reverse primers for TCR Jbeta segments was used. The CDR3 region of rearranged TCR beta genes was amplified from genomic DNA by a multiplex PCR assay. On the Illumina HiSeq System, the amplified TCR beta libraries were sequenced as 87-base-pair reads. On the study's bioinformatics: A later analysis counted about 80 million unique TCR beta chains across the approximately 700 repertoires, and some 11 million of these chains were shared by at least two donors. Raw reads were error-corrected and collapsed into unique sequences with a nearest-neighbor algorithm that merged closely related sequences to remove PCR and sequencing errors. V, D and J gene segments were assigned by aligning CDR3 sequences to IMGT reference sequences. Each retained sequence needed at least a six-nucleotide match to both a V gene segment and a J gene segment. A rearrangement was called productive if the CDR3 had no stop codons and remained in frame with V and J, and every other rearrangement was called non-productive. Following IMGT convention, CDR3 was defined as the stretch from the second conserved V-encoded cysteine to the conserved J-encoded phenylalanine. In an earlier analysis of approximately 590 of the donors, sequences lacking an unambiguous match to a single V gene segment were excluded. An earlier analysis of a few hundred of the donors classified V segments as functional when productive rearrangements were above 56.7% and as segregating when the standard deviation between donors was above 5%. A statistical classification framework was developed to diagnose cytomegalovirus status using the catalog of TCR beta chain sequences. V and J gene assignment, in a later analysis, came from comparing TCR nucleotide sequences with IMGT/GENE-DB human TR gene sequences. The TCRdist pipeline was used in a later analysis to assign CDR3 sequences and most-parsimonious VDJ recombination scenarios. In a later analysis, every TCR beta chain was defined by the combination of its CDR3 amino acid sequence and its V-gene family, and reads without a unique V-gene family were dropped. A later analysis removed several hundred highly shared, low-generation-probability nucleotide sequences to deal with suspected cross-contamination and a sequencing artifact. For each public chain, a later analysis derived a clonal expansion index from normalized ranks of inferred template counts within each repertoire. A later analysis computed generation probabilities with a VDJ recombination model fitted to out-of-frame rearrangements, and checked the results against IGoR. Hypergeometric tests were used in a later analysis to score TCR-TCR, TCR-HLA and TCR-CMV co-occurrence, with a repertoire-size bias correction applied to the TCR pairs. To estimate false discovery rates, a later analysis permuted the HLA or CMV assignments 20 times. In a later analysis, co-occurring TCRs were grouped using DBSCAN, with TCRdist sequence similarity added in when clustering inside HLA-allele-positive subsets. Repertoires with fewer than 30,000 or more than 120,000 public chains, plus five repertoires with anomalous nucleotide sharing, were excluded from co-occurrence clustering. The immuneACCESS repertoire file appears here via TCRdb, limited to in-frame rearrangements. These files lack a portion of the clones; in checked studies, under half of the deficit traces to unresolved V genes, and the cause of the others is not known. The DNA was the basis for D and trimming; V, J and clone size are from that table. A total of 140,000 or so clones appear in this sample, approximately 68% of them only once. Around 2.2% of the sample is in the top ten clones.

The germline V gene sets CDR1 to SGHTA and CDR2 to FQGNSA. Trimming takes 3 bases off V and 6 bases off J; junction bases not matched to a gene: 1. From cysteine to phenylalanine, the CDR3 is 12 amino acids long. Just the 36-base CDR3 DNA is kept, in frame starting at base 1. The chain is made from TRBV7-2 and TRBJ2-7; 8 bases in between match TRBD2. This sequence was found in a middle-aged man in good health and CMV-seronegative. The sample comprised PBMCs. The DNA sequence is given as TGTGCCAGCAGCTTTGCGGGAGGCGAGCAGTACTTC. Its amino acids are CASSFAGGEQYF.